This T cell receptor beta chain was profiled in a study of vaccination and CD4 T cells after COVID-19. At the level of the study: At a median about 95 days (range 35 to 161) after diagnosis, post-COVID samples were drawn. Findings and caveats of the study: Rising from roughly 21 to 40, the median of SARS-CoV-2-reactive clonotypes did not change significantly. Convalescent patients displayed a median 86.3% of reactive clones emerging only post-vaccination.

Once obtained from cultured CD4+ T cells, the DNA was sequenced using the Oncomine TCR Beta short-read assay. It was from cultured CD4+ T cells that genomic DNA was extracted. TCRdb called the PCR reads again in MiXCR, with one record for every CDR3 protein. The repertoire includes about 17,000 distinct CDR3 sequences, just under 50% of them detected once, and roughly 5% sits in the top ten. Treatment specified: approximately 9-day PBMC culture with coronavirus spike peptide pools or control peptides (ViraFEST assay). As regards this clonotype: Its antigen is not identified.

The germline CDR1 and CDR2 sequences are SGHTA and FQGTGA. The CDR3 has 15 amino acids. V lost 1 base and J lost 4; bases outside the gene matches: 3. The material sequenced was CD4+ T cells from blood, cultured in vitro, taken before SARS-CoV-2 vaccination. The source is a human donor who had recovered from COVID-19. V and J are TRBV7-3 and TRBJ2-1; TRBD2 agrees at 8 bases. This chain's CDR3 is CASSLNAGGYNEQFF. CDR3 coding DNA: TGTGCCAGCAGCTTAAACGCGGGAGGTTACAATGAGCAGTTCTTC.